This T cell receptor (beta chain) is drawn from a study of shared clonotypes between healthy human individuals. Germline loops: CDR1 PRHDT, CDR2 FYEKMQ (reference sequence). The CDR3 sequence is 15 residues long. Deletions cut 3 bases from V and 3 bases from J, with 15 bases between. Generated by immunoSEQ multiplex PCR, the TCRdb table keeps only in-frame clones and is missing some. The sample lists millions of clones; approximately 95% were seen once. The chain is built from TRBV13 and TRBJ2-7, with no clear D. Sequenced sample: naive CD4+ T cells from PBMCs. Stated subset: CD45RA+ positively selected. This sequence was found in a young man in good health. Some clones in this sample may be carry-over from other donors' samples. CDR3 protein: CASSFSGVPNYEQYF. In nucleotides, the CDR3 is TGTGCCAGCAGCTTTTCCGGAGTCCCTAACTACGAGCAGTACTTC.